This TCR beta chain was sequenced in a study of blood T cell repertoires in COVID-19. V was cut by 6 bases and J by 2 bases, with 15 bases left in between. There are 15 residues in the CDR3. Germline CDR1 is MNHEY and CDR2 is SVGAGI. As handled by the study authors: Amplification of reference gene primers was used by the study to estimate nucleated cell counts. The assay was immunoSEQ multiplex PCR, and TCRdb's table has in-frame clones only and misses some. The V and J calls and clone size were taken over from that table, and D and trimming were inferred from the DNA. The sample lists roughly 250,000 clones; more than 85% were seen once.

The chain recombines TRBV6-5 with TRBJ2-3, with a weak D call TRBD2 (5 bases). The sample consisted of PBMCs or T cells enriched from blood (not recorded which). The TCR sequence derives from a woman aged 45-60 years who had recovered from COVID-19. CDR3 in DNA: TGTGCCAGCAGCGAGATAGGAGGATACACAGATACGCAGTATTTT. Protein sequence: CASSEIGGYTDTQYF.